This entry lists 22 T cell receptor beta chains sequenced from one sample in a study of shared clonotypes between healthy human individuals. Clones were sequenced by immunoSEQ multiplex PCR, and TCRdb holds only the in-frame ones, with some missing. The top ten hold around 1.8% of the sample, which has about 710,000 clones, approximately 72% seen once. Sequenced material: memory CD4+ T cells sorted from blood. Documented subset: CD45RA-negative fraction. The receptors derive from a woman in her thirties in good health.

The gene calls are TRBV30 and TRBJ1-1, with D uncertain. V lost 2 bases, J lost 1 base, and 11 bases lay in between. This CDR3 spans 14 amino acids. Germline loops: CDR1 GTSNPN, CDR2 SVGIG (reference sequence). The CDR3 protein is CAWSKGYENTEAFF. CDR3 nucleotides: TGTGCCTGGAGTAAAGGGTACGAGAACACTGAAGCTTTCTTT.

The chain joins TRBV10-3 to TRBJ2-3, with D possibly being TRBD1 (6 bases). This CDR3 has 12 residues. Per the germline V gene, CDR1 is ENHRY and CDR2 is SYGVKD. V was pared by 8 bases and J by 3 bases, with 9 bases between. CDR3 sequence: CAIAQGTDTQYF. CDR3 coding DNA: TGTGCCATCGCGCAGGGGACAGATACGCAGTATTTT.

This clone was counted only a few times. The chain joins TRBV6-1 to TRBJ1-4; D is unresolved. The CDR3 contains 14 residues. V was trimmed by 3 bases and J by 8 bases, leaving 13 bases between them. CDR1 MNHNS and CDR2 SASEGT come from the germline V gene. In DNA, the CDR3 is TGTGCCAGCAGTGATGTAGGGATAGAAGAAAAACTGTTTTTT. It yields the protein CASSDVGIEEKLFF.

This chain joins TRBV19 and TRBJ1-4; 7 bases map to TRBD1. Germline trimming cut 3 bases from V and 0 bases from J; bases unmatched to any gene: 10. The germline V gene has CDR1 LNHDA and CDR2 SQIVND (reference sequence). This CDR3 has 18 amino acids. The CDR3, as DNA: TGTGCCAGTAGTATTGAAGGGACAGTTCTTCCAACTAATGAAAAACTGTTTTTT. This encodes CASSIEGTVLPTNEKLFF.

At least ten counts were recorded for this clone. The rearrangement uses TRBV27 and TRBJ2-1; 9 bases match TRBD1. There are 13 residues in the CDR3. The germline gives CDR1 MNHEY, CDR2 SMNVEV (reference sequence). V was pared by 4 bases and J by 12 bases, with 7 bases of the junction left unmatched. CDR3 sequence (DNA): TGTGCCAGCAGTTGGACAGGGGATAGCGGGCAGTTCTTC. Translation: CASSWTGDSGQFF.

The V and J genes are TRBV19 and TRBJ1-4; D call uncertain. The length of the CDR3 is 13 residues. V was clipped by 6 bases and J by 6 bases, with 11 bases between them. The germline gives CDR1 LNHDA, CDR2 SQIVND (reference sequence). CDR3 region: CASRPASDEKLFF. The CDR3 DNA reads TGTGCCAGTAGACCCGCCTCCGATGAAAAACTGTTTTTT.

V and J are TRBV6-5 and TRBJ1-6; 10 positions match TRBD1. J was trimmed by 6 bases and V by 4 bases; bases with no gene match: 6. The length of the CDR3 is 16 residues. Germline V lookup: CDR1 MNHEY, CDR2 SVGAGI. This CDR3 reads CASSWRDRGRNSPLHF. The CDR3 bases are TGTGCCAGCAGTTGGAGGGACAGGGGACGTAATTCACCCCTCCACTTT.

The chain is built from TRBV28 and TRBJ1-5; possible D gene TRBD1, 5 bases. Trimming took 3 bases from V and 7 from J, leaving 16 bases between them. Germline-derived CDR1 and CDR2 are MDHEN and SYDVKM. The CDR3 consists of 15 residues. The CDR3 region has the DNA TGTGCCAGCAGTTTGTGGAGGGGAGCGTGGCAGCCCCAGCATTTT. Translated, it gives CASSLWRGAWQPQHF.

The rearrangement uses TRBV19 and TRBJ2-7; 7 nucleotides line up with TRBD2. With V trimmed by 5 bases and J by 1 base, 8 bases remained unmatched. The V gene's germline CDR1 is LNHDA and CDR2 SQIVND (reference sequence). The CDR3 sequence is 15 residues long. The CDR3 nucleotides read TGTGCCAGTAGTGCCTCCTCTAGCGGTTCCTACGAGCAGTACTTC. This translates into CASSASSSGSYEQYF.

The table lists this clone with a few counts. The rearrangement joins TRBV19 to TRBJ2-2; D possibly corresponds to TRBD1 (6 bases). This CDR3 is 13 amino acids long. V gave up 7 bases and J gave up 5 bases, with 11 bases separating them. Germline V gene sequence: CDR1 LNHDA, CDR2 SQIVND (reference sequence). The CDR3 coding sequence is TGTGCCAGTATGGGGCAGGGGACCGGGGAGCTGTTTTTT. It specifies CASMGQGTGELFF.

The chain uses TRBV25-1 and TRBJ2-1, with 7 bases fitting TRBD2. Germline V CDR1 and CDR2: MGHDK, SYGVNS. The CDR3 sequence is 14 residues long. V gave up 6 bases and J gave up 3 bases; unmatched junction bases: 5. The CDR3 spells CASSRGVVYNEQFF. Here the CDR3 DNA reads TGTGCCAGCAGCCGGGGGGTAGTCTACAATGAGCAGTTCTTC. The variable domain in full, with the rest retrieved from reference TRBV25-1 and TRBJ2-1, is EADIYQTPRYLVIGTGKKITLECSQTMGHDKMYWYQQDPGMELHLIHYSYGVNSTEKGDLSSESTVSRIRTEHFPLTLESARPSHTSQYLCASSRGVVYNEQFFGPGTRLTVL.

The chain joins TRBV7-6 to TRBJ2-5, with TRBD2 as a possible D gene (6 bases). There are 16 residues in the CDR3. The germline V gene has CDR1 SGHVS and CDR2 FNYEAQ. V dropped 2 bases and J dropped 4 bases, with 17 bases sitting between them. The DNA for the CDR3 is TGTGCCAGCAGCTTAACTCGGCGGGGAGCCCCAGAGACCCAGTACTTC. Its protein product is CASSLTRRGAPETQYF.

The chain carries TRBV5-3 and TRBJ1-5; TRBD1 agrees at 7 bases. TRBV5-3 is designated an ORF whose function remains uncertain. The CDR3 has 19 residues. Trimming took 0 bases from V and 2 from J; bases not matched to a gene: 14. The CDR3 sequence: CARSLEVRGAVLGNQPQHF. CDR3 DNA sequence: TGTGCCAGAAGCTTGGAGGTCAGGGGGGCCGTCCTTGGCAATCAGCCCCAGCATTTT.

In regard to this clone: Other DNA sequences in the sample encode the same CDR3. This rearrangement joins TRBV18 to TRBJ2-5; D gene uncertain. The germline V and J ends were trimmed by 3 bases and 3 bases, with 5 bases remaining between them. CDR1 is KGHSH, CDR2 LQKENI, per germline. The CDR3 runs 12 residues. The CDR3 nucleotides read TGTGCCAGCTCACCGTCTGAAGAGACCCAGTACTTC. Translated: CASSPSEETQYF.

This sequence joins TRBV6-1 and TRBJ1-4; 9 bases align to TRBD1. The CDR3 is 16 residues long. The junction had 9 bases not matched to a gene; V was cut back by 2 bases and J by 8 bases. Per germline, CDR1 MNHNS and CDR2 SASEGT. The CDR3 sequence: CASSETWTGDGEKLFF. Here the CDR3 DNA reads TGTGCCAGCAGTGAAACCTGGACAGGGGACGGCGAAAAACTGTTTTTT.

This chain joins TRBV5-4 and TRBJ1-3, with TRBD1 identical over 8 bases. The germline V gene has CDR1 SGHNT and CDR2 YYREEE (reference sequence). This CDR3 region has 18 residues. V gave up 0 bases and J gave up 2 bases; unmatched junction bases: 10. As DNA, the CDR3 is TGTGCCAGCAGCTTGGGCCCTACTCGGACAGGGACTGGAAACACCATATATTTT. Translating gives CASSLGPTRTGTGNTIYF.

CDR3 DNA sequence: TGTGCCAGCAGTGAAGCGACAGGGGCCACTGAAGCTTTCTTT. This translates into CASSEATGATEAFF. V gene TRBV2 combines with J gene TRBJ1-1, with 8 bases matching TRBD1. Trimming removed 0 bases from V and 4 bases from J; junction bases left unmatched: 1. Per germline, CDR1 SNHLY and CDR2 FYNNEI. The CDR3 covers 14 residues.

The chain is built from TRBV4-1 and TRBJ2-1; 8 nucleotides align to TRBD2. The CDR3 spans 15 residues. With 0 bases clipped from V and 9 bases from J, the junction kept 7 bases outside the gene matches. Germline CDR1 is MGHRA and CDR2 is YSYEKL. In DNA, the CDR3 is TGCGCCAGCAGCCAAGATCGGGAGGGCGGGTTTGAGCAGTTCTTC. Amino acids: CASSQDREGGFEQFF.

The chain is built from TRBV6-1 and TRBJ2-6; D remains unclear. V shed 2 bases and J shed 0 bases, with 11 bases lying between them. Germline CDR1 MNHNS, CDR2 SASEGT. The CDR3 runs 17 residues. The CDR3 coding sequence is TGTGCCAGCAGTGAACCCGACGGGCGCTCTGGGGCCAACGTCCTGACTTTC. Residues: CASSEPDGRSGANVLTF.

This chain links TRBV7-2 with TRBJ2-3; D remains ambiguous. CDR1 and CDR2 from the germline V gene are SGHTA and FQGNSA. The germline V and J ends were trimmed by 5 bases and 1 base, with 7 bases remaining between them. This CDR3 has 13 amino acids. Here the CDR3 DNA reads TGTGCCAGCAGCCTACTACGCACAGATACGCAGTATTTT. It specifies CASSLLRTDTQYF.

The rearrangement links TRBV18 to TRBJ2-7, with 14 nucleotides matching TRBD2. The CDR3 covers 16 residues. Germline lookup yields CDR1 KGHSH and CDR2 LQKENI. V lost 2 bases and J lost 5; bases outside the gene matches: 5. The CDR3 DNA reads TGTGCCAGCTCACCAGATGGGGGACTAGCGGGAGACGAGCAGTACTTC. Amino acids: CASSPDGGLAGDEQYF.

CDR3 loop: CASSLGWVTYTNTEAFF. In nucleotides, the CDR3 is TGTGCCAGCAGCTTGGGTTGGGTGACATACACGAACACTGAAGCTTTCTTT. This chain uses TRBV5-6 with TRBJ1-1; D gene unclear. CDR3 length equals 17 residues. Germline CDR1 reads SGHDT; CDR2 reads YYEEEE. The ends were cut back, 0 bases at V and 1 base at J, with 16 bases in the middle.